The entry below describes one T cell receptor beta chain. These data come from a study of blood T cell repertoires in COVID-19. At the level of the study: Acute-phase and convalescent COVID-19 samples originated in the United States, Italy and Spain.

As processed by the authors: Amplification of reference gene primers provided the estimated nucleated cell counts. This table comes from immunoSEQ multiplex PCR, and its TCRdb copy is limited to in-frame clones, with some not included. V and J calls and clone size follow that table, whereas D and trimming were derived from the DNA. The sample records roughly 180,000 clones, around four fifths being singletons. The sequenced material came from peripheral blood. The sequence derives from a woman in her twenties or thirties with acute or convalescent COVID-19.

CDR3: CASSLGDYGYTF. The CDR3 bases are TGTGCCAGCAGCTTGGGCGACTATGGCTACACCTTC. The chain uses TRBV5-6 and TRBJ1-2; D call uncertain. V lost 0 bases and J 3 bases, leaving 3 bases between the germline ends. The CDR3 runs to 12 residues. Germline V lookup: CDR1 SGHDT, CDR2 YYEEEE. Drawing the rest from reference TRBV5-6 and TRBJ1-2, the complete variable domain is DAGVTQSPTHLIKTRGQQVTLRCSPKSGHDTVSWYQQALGQGPQFIFQYYEEEERQRGNFPDRFSGHQFPNYSSELNVNALLLGDSALYLCASSLGDYGYTFGSGTRLTVV.